Following are 5 T cell receptor beta chains from one sample sequenced in a study of cytomegalovirus exposure and HLA in healthy donors. The PCR was carried out with 60 Vbeta primers and 13 Jbeta primers. Produced via immunoSEQ multiplex PCR; TCRdb's table is partial and in-frame only. This sample has about 210,000 clones; about four fifths occur once, and the top ten carry approximately 6%. Sequencing input: PBMCs. Source of these receptors: a man aged 40-50 years in good health and CMV-seropositive.

The chain is built from TRBV20-1 and TRBJ2-7; possible D gene TRBD2, 6 bases. The CDR3 is 11 residues long. Trimming pared 5 bases from V and 4 bases from J, leaving 9 bases between. Germline CDR1 DFQATT, CDR2 SNEGSKA (reference sequence). In nucleotides, the CDR3 is TGCAGTGCTCCCGGGACTTACGAGCAGTACTTC. Translation: CSAPGTYEQYF.

The rearrangement uses TRBV7-9 and TRBJ1-4; 8 bases fit TRBD1. V gave up 0 bases and J gave up 0 bases; unmatched junction bases: 3. The length of the CDR3 is 17 residues. Germline values: CDR1 SEHNR, CDR2 FQNEAQ (reference sequence). This chain's CDR3 is CASSLANRGATNEKLFF. CDR3 coding DNA: TGTGCCAGCAGCTTAGCAAACAGGGGGGCAACTAATGAAAAACTGTTTTTT.

The chain recombines TRBV27 with TRBJ1-5; 8 bases are shared with TRBD1. CDR1 is MNHEY, CDR2 SMNVEV, per germline (reference sequence). This CDR3 is 14 amino acids long. Trimming at V came to 1 base and at J to 5 bases, leaving 1 base not matched to a gene. The CDR3, as DNA: TGTGCCAGCAGTTTATGGACAGGGCATCAGCCCCAGCATTTT. The encoded protein is CASSLWTGHQPQHF.

With regard to this clone: At one end the junction does not follow the germline gene, possibly because of a read error. This chain links TRBV6-5 with TRBJ2-3; D gene ambiguous. The CDR3 sequence is 16 residues long. From germline, CDR1 is MNHEY and CDR2 SVGAGI. The CDR3 sequence: CASSYSGATGTDTQYF. The CDR3 DNA reads TGTGCCAGCAGCTACTCAGGAGCGACGGGCACAGATACGCAGTATTTT.

The chain uses TRBV10-2 and TRBJ1-2, with 8 bases matching TRBD1. This CDR3 is 15 amino acids long. The trim removed 2 bases at V and 8 bases at J, leaving 10 bases unmatched. Germline loops: CDR1 WSHSY, CDR2 SAAADI. CDR3 region: CASSEPETGAFGYTF. CDR3 nucleotide sequence: TGCGCCAGCAGTGAGCCCGAGACAGGGGCTTTCGGCTACACCTTC.